Below, one T cell receptor (beta chain) is given with its context. Its target is not known. The record originates from a study of T cell clonotyping in hematopoietic cell transplantation. Whole-study findings and limits: After transplant, recipient diversity fell while pathologically expanded clonotypes grew through day 180.

The repertoire was sequenced with immunoSEQ multiplex PCR; TCRdb's copy has only in-frame clones and lacks some. The sample includes 40,000 to 55,000 clones, about 95% seen only once; the top ten take about 0.81%. Sequenced sample: peripheral blood mononuclear cells. The clonotype comes from a woman between 50 and 59 years old in good health. Some clones in this sample may be carry-over from other donors' samples.

CDR3 DNA: TGTGCCAGCAGCCCGACCACAGGTTACAATGAGCAGTTCTTC. Protein: CASSPTTGYNEQFF. The chain recombines TRBV7-2 with TRBJ2-1; tentatively, D is TRBD1 (5 bases). The germline V gene has CDR1 SGHTA and CDR2 FQGNSA. The V end lost 5 bases, the J end lost 4 bases, and 12 bases lay between the germline ends. The CDR3 extends over 14 amino acids.